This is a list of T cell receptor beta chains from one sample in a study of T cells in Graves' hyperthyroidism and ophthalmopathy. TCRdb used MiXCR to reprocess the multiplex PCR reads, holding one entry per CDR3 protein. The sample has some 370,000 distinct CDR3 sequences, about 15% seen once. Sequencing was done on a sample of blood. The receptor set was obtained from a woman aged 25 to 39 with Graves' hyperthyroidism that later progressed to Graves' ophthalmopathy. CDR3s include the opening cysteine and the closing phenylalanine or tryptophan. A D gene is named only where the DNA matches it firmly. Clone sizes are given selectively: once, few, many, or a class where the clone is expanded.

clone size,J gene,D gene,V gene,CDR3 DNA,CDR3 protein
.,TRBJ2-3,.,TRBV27,TGTGCCACCAAAGGTAGTAGGAGCACAGATACGCAGTATTTT,CATKGSRSTDTQYF
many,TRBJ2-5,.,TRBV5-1,TGCGCCAGCAGCCCCGGGCCCCCCGGGGAGACCCAGTACTTC,CASSPGPPGETQYF
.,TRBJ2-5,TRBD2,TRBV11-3,TGTGCCAGCGGTGCGGGGGGCGCGGAGACCCAGTACTTC,CASGAGGAETQYF
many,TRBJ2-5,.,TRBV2,TGTGCCAGCAGTGTTCTCCCAGAGACCCAGTACTTC,CASSVLPETQYF
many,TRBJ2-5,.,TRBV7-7,TGTGCTAGCACTCAGCTGGGGGGTCAAGAGACCCAGTACTTC,CASTQLGGQETQYF
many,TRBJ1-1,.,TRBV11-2,TGTGCCAGCAGCTTTTTCGGTACTGAAGCTTTCTTT,CASSFFGTEAFF
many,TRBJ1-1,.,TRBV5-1,TGCGCCAGCAGCTTGGGACTGGAGAACACTGAAGCTTTCTTT,CASSLGLENTEAFF
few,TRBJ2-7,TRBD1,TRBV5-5,TGTGCCAGCAGCGGCGGACAGGCCTCCTACGAGCAGTACTTC,CASSGGQASYEQYF
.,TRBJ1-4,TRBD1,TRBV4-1,TGCGCCAGCAGCCAAGAACCAGGGGGCGCAAATGAAAAACTGTTTTTT,CASSQEPGGANEKLFF
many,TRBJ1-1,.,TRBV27,TGTGCCAGCAGTCCTCGCCCCCTGGGAGGACCTGAAGCTTTCTTT,CASSPRPLGGPEAFF
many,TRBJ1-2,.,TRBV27,TGTGCCAGCAGTTTAACGGGAGGCCTAAATGGCTACACCTTC,CASSLTGGLNGYTF
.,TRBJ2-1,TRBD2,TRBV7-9,TGTGCCAGCAGCTCTCATTACGGCAAGACTAGCGGGAGTCAGCGTGAGCAGTTCTTC,CASSSHYGKTSGSQREQFF
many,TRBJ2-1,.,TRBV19,TGTGCCAGTACCTTATCGGGTTTGAGCTCCTACAATGAGCAGTTCTTC,CASTLSGLSSYNEQFF
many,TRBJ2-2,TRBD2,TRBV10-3,TGTGCCATCAGTGAGGCGCTAGCGGGAGGGCCGTACACCGGGGAGCTGTTTTTT,CAISEALAGGPYTGELFF
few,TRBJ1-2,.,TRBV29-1,TGCAGCGTTGTGGGAGGGGGGTATGGCTACACCTTC,CSVVGGGYGYTF
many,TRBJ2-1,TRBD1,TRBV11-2,TGTGCCAGCAGACGGACAGGGTACAATGAGCAGTTCTTC,CASRRTGYNEQFF
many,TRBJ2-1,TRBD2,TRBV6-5,TGTGCCAGCAGTTACGCGCGGGAGAGGAATGAGCAGTTCTTC,CASSYARERNEQFF
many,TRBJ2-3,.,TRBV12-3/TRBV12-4,TGTGCCAGCAGCCTAGACAGAGATACGCAGTATTTT,CASSLDRDTQYF
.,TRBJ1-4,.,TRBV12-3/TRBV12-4,TGTGCCAGCAGTTTGAGGGACATTGAAAAACTGGTTTTT,CASSLRDIEKLVF
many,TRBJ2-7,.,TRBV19,TGTGCCAGTAGTACGACAGTAAACTACGAGCAGTACTTC,CASSTTVNYEQYF
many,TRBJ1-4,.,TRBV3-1,TGTGCCAGCAGCCCGACAGGCATGCTTAATGAAAAACTGTTTTTT,CASSPTGMLNEKLFF
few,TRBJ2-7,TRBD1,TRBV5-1,TGCGCCAGCAGCTTCGACGCTCCCGGGACAGGGACTCCCTACGAGCAGTACTTC,CASSFDAPGTGTPYEQYF
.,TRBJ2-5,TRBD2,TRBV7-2,TGTGCCAGCAGCTCGGGACTAGCGGGCATCCGAGGGGAGACCCAGTACTTC,CASSSGLAGIRGETQYF
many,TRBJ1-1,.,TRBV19,TGTGCCAGTGGGGTGTCGGCTGGGAATCCGTTCACTGAAGCTTTCTTT,CASGVSAGNPFTEAFF
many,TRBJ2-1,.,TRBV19,TGTGCCAGTAGTGAAGGTTTCTCCTACAATGAGCAGTTCTTC,CASSEGFSYNEQFF
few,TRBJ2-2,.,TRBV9,TGTGCCAGCAGCGCAGGGGTCACCGGGGAGCTGTTTTTT,CASSAGVTGELFF
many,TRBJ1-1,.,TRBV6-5,TGTGCCAGCAGTTACGGCGGGATGACCCGCGCTGAAGCTTTCTTT,CASSYGGMTRAEAFF
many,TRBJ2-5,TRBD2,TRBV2,TGTGCCAGCATTAGCGGGAGGGCGGAGACCCAGTACTTC,CASISGRAETQYF
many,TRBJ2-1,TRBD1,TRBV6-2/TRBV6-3,TGTGCCAGCAGTTATTCGACAGGGGGCTACAATGAGCAGTTCTTC,CASSYSTGGYNEQFF
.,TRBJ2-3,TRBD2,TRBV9,TGTGCCAGCAGCGTAGGGCGGACTAGCGGGGGAGCAGATACGCAGTATTTT,CASSVGRTSGGADTQYF
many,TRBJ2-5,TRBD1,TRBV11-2,TGTGCCAGCAGCCCCACCGGGACAGGCCAAGAGACCCAGTACTTC,CASSPTGTGQETQYF
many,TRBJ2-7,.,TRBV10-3,TGTGCCATGGCATTCGGGGACTCCTACGAGCAGTACTTC,CAMAFGDSYEQYF
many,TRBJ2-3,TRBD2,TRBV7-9,TGTGCCAGCAGCCCGGGACTAGCGGAACCTACTAGCACAGATACGCAGTATTTT,CASSPGLAEPTSTDTQYF
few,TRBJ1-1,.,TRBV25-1,TGTGCCAGCAGTGAAGTAATGAACACTGAAGCTTTCTTT,CASSEVMNTEAFF
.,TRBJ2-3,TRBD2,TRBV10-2,TGCGCCAGCAGGCACGGGACTAGCGGTTTCGGCACAGATACGCAGTATTTT,CASRHGTSGFGTDTQYF
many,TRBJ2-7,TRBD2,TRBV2,TGTGCCAGCAGAACTAGCGGGAACTACGAGCAGTACTTC,CASRTSGNYEQYF
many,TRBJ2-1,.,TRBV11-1,TGTGCCAGCAGCCCGTTAAGTAACAATGAGCAGTTCTTC,CASSPLSNNEQFF
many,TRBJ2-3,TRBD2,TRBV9,TGTGCCAGCGGACGGGGGGACTACACAGATACGCAGTATTTT,CASGRGDYTDTQYF
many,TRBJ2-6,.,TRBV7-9,TGTGCCAGCAGCCCAACAGAACCCGGGGCCAACGTCCTGACTTTC,CASSPTEPGANVLTF
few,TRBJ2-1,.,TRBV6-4,TGTGCCAGCAGTGCCGGGTTCGCGAATGAGCAGTTCTTC,CASSAGFANEQFF
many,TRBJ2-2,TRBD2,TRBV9,TGTGCCAGCAGCGCTACGCGCACTAGCGGGGACACCGGGGAGCTGTTTTTT,CASSATRTSGDTGELFF
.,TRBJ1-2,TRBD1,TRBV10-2,TGCGCCAGCAGTGAGTCGAAGGACAGGCCGTACTATGGCTACACCTTC,CASSESKDRPYYGYTF
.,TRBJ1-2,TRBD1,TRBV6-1,TGTGCCAGCAATCCTCAGGGGGGCGCCTATGGCTACACCTTC,CASNPQGGAYGYTF
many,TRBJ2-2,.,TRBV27,TGTGCCAGCAGTTTAGGGGGGAATGCCGGGGAGCTGTTTTTT,CASSLGGNAGELFF
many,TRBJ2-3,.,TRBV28,TGTGCCAGCAGAAGTGGGGCTAGCTTTCCAGATACGCAGTATTTT,CASRSGASFPDTQYF
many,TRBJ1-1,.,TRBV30,TGTGCCTGGGGGAACACTGAAGCTTTCTTT,CAWGNTEAFF
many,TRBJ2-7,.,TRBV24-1,TGTGCCACCAGTGGGAACGTGGAGGTACCCTACGAGCAGTACTTC,CATSGNVEVPYEQYF
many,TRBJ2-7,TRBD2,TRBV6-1,TGTGCCACCCGGTCGACTAGCGGGGCCTCCTACGAGCAGTACTTC,CATRSTSGASYEQYF
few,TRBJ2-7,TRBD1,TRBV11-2,TGTGCCAGCAGCTCGACTCGACAGGGCTCCCACGAGCAGTACTTC,CASSSTRQGSHEQYF
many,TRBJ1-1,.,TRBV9,TGTGCCAGCAGCGTAGGAGACACTGAAGCTTTCTTT,CASSVGDTEAFF
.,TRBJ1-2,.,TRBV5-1,TGCGCCAGCAGCACGGGGCTTTTTGGCTACACCTTC,CASSTGLFGYTF
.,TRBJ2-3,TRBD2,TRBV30,TGTGCCTGGACGGGGGGGGTTATGTGGGATACGCAGTATTTT,CAWTGGVMWDTQYF
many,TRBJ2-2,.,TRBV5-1,TGCGCCAGCAGCTTGGCCTCCGGGACCCCCGGCGGGGAGCTGTTTTTT,CASSLASGTPGGELFF